What follows are 16 T cell receptor beta chains derived from one specimen sequenced in a study of OX40 agonist ivuxolimab in advanced cancers. Assay: immunoSEQ multiplex PCR; the TCRdb copy retains only in-frame clones and omits some. The repertoire has about 76,000 clones, over 75% of them found once; the top ten carry roughly 0.89%. The sample here was CD4+ or CD8+ T cells sorted from blood, taken in a trial of the OX40 agonist ivuxolimab. These receptors all come from an adult with an advanced solid tumor such as melanoma, head and neck, liver or kidney cancer.

This clone was counted only a few times. The chain carries TRBV18 and TRBJ1-2; D gene uncertain. The germline CDR1 and CDR2 sequences are KGHSH and LQKENI. Trimming left V 0 bases short and J 4 bases short, with 6 bases between. The length of the CDR3 is 13 residues. CDR3 amino acids: CASSPPGSYGYTF. In nucleotides, the CDR3 is TGTGCCAGCTCACCACCAGGGAGCTATGGCTACACCTTC.

J is TRBJ1-1 and V is TRBV29-1; D not certain. The V end lost 4 bases, the J end lost 4 bases, and 13 bases lay between the germline ends. This CDR3 is 13 amino acids long. CDR1 is SQVTM, CDR2 ANQGSEA, per germline. The CDR3 DNA is TGCAGCGTTGTAGGACCGGGTCTCACTGAAGCTTTCTTT. The encoded protein is CSVVGPGLTEAFF. Combining the CDR3 with reference TRBV29-1 and TRBJ1-1 gives the whole variable domain SAVISQKPSRDICQRGTSLTIQCQVDSQVTMMFWYRQQPGQSLTLIATANQGSEATYESGFVIDKFPISRPNLTFSTLTVSNMSPEDSSIYLCSVVGPGLTEAFFGQGTRLTVV.

J is TRBJ1-2 and V is TRBV18, with a weak D call TRBD1 (5 bases). This CDR3 has 16 residues. The germline V and J ends were trimmed by 6 bases and 3 bases, with 20 bases remaining between them. The germline V gene has CDR1 KGHSH and CDR2 LQKENI. This CDR3 is CASSPEGGGGYYGYTF. As DNA, the CDR3 is TGTGCCAGCTCTCCCGAAGGTGGCGGGGGATACTATGGCTACACCTTC.

The V call is TRBV7-9, the J call TRBJ2-5, with a tentative D call TRBD1 (6 bases). With 5 bases removed from V and 2 bases from J, the gap between germline ends came to 24 bases. The CDR3 runs 18 residues. CDR1 and CDR2 (germline): SEHNR, FQNEAQ (reference sequence). The CDR3: CASSPSGAGPRRQETQYF. CDR3 in DNA: TGTGCCAGCAGCCCCTCAGGGGCAGGCCCTAGGCGGCAAGAGACCCAGTACTTC.

V is TRBV11-2 and J is TRBJ1-1; D call uncertain. Germline V gives CDR1 SGHAT, CDR2 FQNNGV. The CDR3 length is 11 residues. V lost 0 bases to trimming and J lost 8 bases, with 4 bases between them. The CDR3 DNA follows: TGTGCCAGCAGCTTAGAAAGCGAAGCTTTCTTT. Its protein is CASSLESEAFF.

This chain uses TRBV7-6 with TRBJ2-5; D ambiguous. Deletions cut 3 bases from V and 5 bases from J, with 10 bases between. The CDR3 is 13 residues long. CDR1 is SGHVS, CDR2 FNYEAQ, per germline. The CDR3 nucleotides read TGTGCCAGCAGCTTCTCGGGTGCGGAGACCCAGTACTTC. Translated: CASSFSGAETQYF.

This chain connects TRBV19 to TRBJ1-1, with D possibly TRBD1 on 6 matching bases. The ends were cut back, 4 bases at V and 1 base at J, with 10 bases in the middle. Germline V gives CDR1 LNHDA, CDR2 SQIVND (reference sequence). The CDR3 extends over 14 amino acids. The DNA of the CDR3 is TGTGCCAGTAGTAACCCGACAGGGAACACTGAAGCTTTCTTT. The encoded protein is CASSNPTGNTEAFF.

The chain recombines TRBV19 with TRBJ2-6; D tentatively fits TRBD1 or TRBD2 (6 bases each). Germline CDR1 LNHDA, CDR2 SQIVND (reference sequence). Trimming stripped 5 bases from V and 2 bases from J, with 10 bases between. The CDR3 is made up of 15 amino acids. In nucleotides, the CDR3 is TGTGCCAGTAGTTACGGGGGCACTGGGGCCAACGTCCTGACTTTC. Translated, it gives CASSYGGTGANVLTF. The whole variable domain, filled in from reference TRBV19 and TRBJ2-6, reads DGGITQSPKYLFRKEGQNVTLSCEQNLNHDAMYWYRQDPGQGLRLIYYSQIVNDFQKGDIAEGYSVSREKKESFPLTVTSAQKNPTAFYLCASSYGGTGANVLTFGAGSRLTVL.

The chain has TRBV27 and TRBJ1-6, with D hard to call. V dropped 2 bases and J dropped 0 bases, with 11 bases sitting between them. The CDR3 is 17 amino acids. The germline V gene encodes CDR1 MNHEY and CDR2 SMNVEV (reference sequence). CDR3 nucleotide sequence: TGTGCCAGCAGTTTAACACAACAGAGCTCCTATAATTCACCCCTCCACTTT. Protein: CASSLTQQSSYNSPLHF.

The V gene is TRBV28, the J gene TRBJ2-7; TRBD2 might be the D (5 bases). Germline CDR1 and CDR2: MDHEN and SYDVKM. The ends were cut back, 3 bases at V and 2 bases at J, with 8 bases in the middle. The CDR3 runs 13 residues. CDR3 nucleotides: TGTGCCAGCAGTTTGCGGGTTCCCTACGAGCAGTACTTC. It codes for CASSLRVPYEQYF.

In regard to this clone: This sample also contains other DNA sequences that code for the same CDR3. This rearrangement joins TRBV5-6 to TRBJ2-5; TRBD2 aligns across 9 bases. The CDR3 is 15 residues long. Germline trimming cut 0 bases from V and 1 base from J; bases unmatched to any gene: 1. The germline V gene has CDR1 SGHDT and CDR2 YYEEEE. Here the CDR3 DNA reads TGTGCCAGCAGCTTGGTGACTAGCGGCCAAGAGACCCAGTACTTC. This encodes CASSLVTSGQETQYF.

The chain recombines TRBV18 with TRBJ1-1, with D hard to call. CDR1 is KGHSH and CDR2 is LQKENI in the germline V gene. The CDR3 totals 14 residues. The V gene lost 3 bases and the J gene lost 1 base, with 9 bases spanning the gap. This CDR3 is CASSPLRGNTEAFF. In nucleotides, the CDR3 is TGTGCCAGCTCACCGCTGCGAGGGAACACTGAAGCTTTCTTT. The whole variable domain, remainder taken from reference TRBV18 and TRBJ1-1, is NAGVMQNPRHLVRRRGQEARLRCSPMKGHSHVYWYRQLPEEGLKFMVYLQKENIIDESGMPKERFSAEFPKEGPSILRIQQVVRGDSAAYFCASSPLRGNTEAFFGQGTRLTVV.

J is TRBJ2-2 and V is TRBV15; D unresolved. The CDR3 runs 12 residues. Germline CDR1 and CDR2: LNHNV and YYDKDF (reference sequence). V was shortened by 4 bases and J by 3 bases, with 3 bases between the two germline ends. CDR3 in amino acids: CATSKYTGELFF. The DNA of the CDR3 is TGTGCCACCAGCAAGTACACCGGGGAGCTGTTTTTT. The variable domain in full, completed from reference TRBV15 and TRBJ2-2, reads DAMVIQNPRYQVTQFGKPVTLSCSQTLNHNVMYWYQQKSSQAPKLLFHYYDKDFNNEADTPDNFQSRRPNTSFCFLDIRSPGLGDTAMYLCATSKYTGELFFGEGSRLTVL.

This chain uses TRBV18 with TRBJ1-5, with D uncertain. Deletions cut 3 bases from V and 0 bases from J, with 9 bases between. Germline V CDR1 and CDR2: KGHSH, LQKENI. This CDR3 comprises 15 residues. The CDR3 nucleotides read TGTGCCAGCTCACCCGGGTCATATAGCAATCAGCCCCAGCATTTT. It encodes CASSPGSYSNQPQHF.

The genes are TRBV11-3 and TRBJ2-1; perhaps TRBD2 as D (5 bases). This CDR3 comprises 13 residues. The V and J ends lost 5 bases and 8 bases respectively, with 13 bases between them. Germline V gives CDR1 SGHNT, CDR2 YENEEA. The DNA for the CDR3 is TGTGCCAGCAGCCCGAACATGGGAGATGAGCAGTTCTTC. Translated, it gives CASSPNMGDEQFF. The full variable domain, rest sourced from reference TRBV11-3 and TRBJ2-1, is EAGVVQSPRYKIIEKKQPVAFWCNPISGHNTLYWYLQNLGQGPELLIRYENEEAVDDSQLPKDRFSAERLKGVDSTLKIQPAELGDSAVYLCASSPNMGDEQFFGPGTRLTVL.

The J gene is TRBJ2-7, the V gene TRBV2; 8 nucleotides align to TRBD2. This CDR3 has 14 residues. Germline loops: CDR1 SNHLY, CDR2 FYNNEI. With 8 bases clipped from V and 1 base from J, the junction kept 7 bases outside the gene matches. The CDR3 sequence: CASAVASGSYEQYF. The CDR3 DNA is TGTGCCAGCGCTGTCGCTAGCGGGTCCTACGAGCAGTACTTC.